This T cell receptor beta chain comes out of a study of T cells in Graves' hyperthyroidism and ophthalmopathy. Study as a whole: Peripheral blood was acquired at first diagnosis, ahead of any therapy whatsoever.

The diagnostic basis comprised clinical symptoms, serum thyroxine and TRAb, thyroid ultrasound and orbital computed tomography. Amplification targeted TCR beta CDR3 regions from RNA transcripts. The HTBI set primed first-round TCR CDR3 RT-PCR. Each CDR3 protein gets one entry after TCRdb re-called the multiplex PCR reads with MiXCR. The sample has a few hundred thousand distinct CDR3 sequences; about 14% are singletons. This clonotype occurred a few times. The CDR3 extends over 13 amino acids. The germline gives CDR1 MRHNA, CDR2 SNTAGT. The V and J ends lost 4 bases and 3 bases respectively, with 7 bases between them.

The chain has TRBV6-4 and TRBJ1-5; the D is unclear. This clonotype was sampled from a woman in her thirties with Graves' ophthalmopathy. The sample taken for sequencing was blood. The CDR3, as DNA: TGTGCCAGCAGTGTGGAGCCCAATCAGCCCCAGCATTTT. This gives the protein CASSVEPNQPQHF.